This TCR beta chain is drawn from a study of cytomegalovirus exposure and HLA in healthy donors. This clone was seen a few times. The PCR contained 60 Vbeta and 13 Jbeta primers. Method: immunoSEQ multiplex PCR; TCRdb's copy keeps in-frame clones and lacks some. The profile shows around 170,000 clones, roughly 85% of them singletons. Germline V gives CDR1 MNHEY, CDR2 SVGAGI. This CDR3 has 12 residues. The ends lost 5 bases at V and 5 bases at J; junction bases unmatched: 2. This chain connects TRBV6-5 to TRBJ1-2, with 7 bases matching TRBD1. The TCR was taken from a woman in her thirties or forties in good health and CMV-seronegative. Sequencing used PBMCs. The CDR3 reads CASSRDRYGYTF. In DNA form, the CDR3 reads TGTGCCAGCAGTCGGGACAGATATGGCTACACCTTC.